The 12 T cell receptor beta chains in this list originate from one sample, sequenced in a study of shared clonotypes between healthy human individuals. Data came from immunoSEQ multiplex PCR; TCRdb stores just in-frame clones and leaves some out. This sample has roughly 1 million clones; more than 65% occur once, and the top ten carry approximately 1.5%. What was sequenced was memory CD4+ T cells sorted from blood. Subset: CD45RA-negative fraction. These receptors were collected from a man between 18 and 29 years old in good health.

This clone was counted only a few times. Other DNA sequences in this specimen translate into the identical CDR3. This chain connects TRBV19 to TRBJ1-1; 7 positions agree with TRBD1. V lost 8 bases to trimming and J lost 1 base; unmatched junction nucleotides: 4. In germline, CDR1 is LNHDA, CDR2 SQIVND (reference sequence). This CDR3 is 13 amino acids long. DNA of the CDR3: TGTGCCAGTCGCCACAGGGGGAACACTGAAGCTTTCTTT. It yields the protein CASRHRGNTEAFF. Drawing the rest from reference TRBV19 and TRBJ1-1, the complete variable domain is DGGITQSPKYLFRKEGQNVTLSCEQNLNHDAMYWYRQDPGQGLRLIYYSQIVNDFQKGDIAEGYSVSREKKESFPLTVTSAQKNPTAFYLCASRHRGNTEAFFGQGTRLTVV.

This chain connects TRBV6-5 to TRBJ2-7; D remains unclear. This CDR3 contains 14 residues. Between the trimmed V and J ends, which lost 2 bases and 1 base, there was a span of 9 bases. Looked up from germline, CDR1 is MNHEY and CDR2 is SVGAGI. CDR3 DNA: TGTGCCAGCAGTTACGCAGAAAATTCCTACGAGCAGTACTTC. This translates into CASSYAENSYEQYF.

This clone was seen a handful of times. The chain has TRBV27 and TRBJ2-3; TRBD2 aligns across 8 bases. The CDR3 runs 16 residues. Trimming at V came to 3 bases and at J to 3 bases, leaving 8 bases not matched to a gene. Germline-derived CDR1 and CDR2 are MNHEY and SMNVEV (reference sequence). This chain's CDR3 is CASSFLVKRGTDTQYF. CDR3 coding DNA: TGTGCCAGCAGTTTTTTGGTTAAGCGGGGGACAGATACGCAGTATTTT.

The chain couples TRBV7-2 to TRBJ2-7; possibly TRBD1 or TRBD2 for D (6 bases each). The ends were cut back, 5 bases at V and 9 bases at J, with 23 bases in the middle. Per germline, CDR1 SGHTA and CDR2 FQGNSA. This CDR3 comprises 15 residues. The CDR3 coding sequence is TGTGCCAGCAGCCTTACGGAGGGGGTGAACGGAGCGCAGTACTTC. Translating gives CASSLTEGVNGAQYF.

The J gene is TRBJ2-5, the V gene TRBV5-8, with a tentative D call TRBD2 (5 bases). This CDR3 spans 15 amino acids. V was pared by 1 base and J by 5 bases, with 15 bases between. CDR1 SGHTS and CDR2 YDEGEE come from the germline V gene. CDR3 sequence reads: CASSLRTPAVETQYF. The CDR3 region has the DNA TGTGCCAGCAGCTTGAGGACTCCGGCGGTTGAGACCCAGTACTTC.

This clone was detected only once. The rearrangement links TRBV5-1 to TRBJ1-4; D is unresolved. With 5 bases removed from V and 0 bases from J, the gap between germline ends came to 11 bases. The V gene's germline CDR1 is SGHRS and CDR2 YFSETQ. The CDR3 length is 15 residues. This CDR3 reads CASRVTGATNEKLFF. The CDR3 DNA reads as TGCGCCAGCAGGGTGACCGGGGCAACTAATGAAAAACTGTTTTTT. Together with reference TRBV5-1 and TRBJ1-4, the CDR3 gives the full variable domain: KAGVTQTPRYLIKTRGQQVTLSCSPISGHRSVSWYQQTPGQGLQFLFEYFSETQRNKGNFPGRFSGRQFSNSRSEMNVSTLELGDSALYLCASRVTGATNEKLFFGSGTQLSVL.

V gene TRBV18 combines with J gene TRBJ1-1; D unclear. Between the trimmed V and J ends, which lost 5 bases and 1 base, there was a span of 8 bases. Germline CDR1 and CDR2: KGHSH and LQKENI. There are 13 residues in the CDR3. The CDR3, as DNA: TGTGCCAGCTCAACAGACGCGAACACTGAAGCTTTCTTT. This gives the protein CASSTDANTEAFF.

This chain links TRBV19 with TRBJ2-5; 12 bases agree with TRBD2. V gave up 4 bases and J gave up 2 bases; unmatched junction bases: 8. The CDR3 sequence is 17 residues long. Germline V gene data show CDR1 as LNHDA and CDR2 as SQIVND (reference sequence). The CDR3 coding sequence is TGTGCCAGTAGTAGGGACGGGACTAGCGGGTTACAAGAGACCCAGTACTTC. Translated: CASSRDGTSGLQETQYF.

This clone was detected only once. J is TRBJ1-1 and V is TRBV27; D ambiguous. Germline CDR1 reads MNHEY; CDR2 reads SMNVEV (reference sequence). The CDR3 loop spans 15 amino acids. The ends were cut back, 5 bases at V and 5 bases at J, with 18 bases in the middle. CDR3 nucleotides: TGTGCCAGCAGTCGGTCCAAGGTTCGAGGGACTGAAGCTTTCTTT. Translation: CASSRSKVRGTEAFF.

On this clone: The same CDR3 is also encoded by other DNA sequences in this sample. V is TRBV19 and J is TRBJ2-5; D not certain. Trimming removed 6 bases from V and 4 bases from J, with 6 bases in between. The CDR3 extends over 11 amino acids. Germline assignment: CDR1 LNHDA and CDR2 SQIVND (reference sequence). This CDR3 reads CASSGGETQYF. The CDR3 nucleotides are TGTGCCAGTAGCGGTGGAGAGACCCAGTACTTC. Full variable domain (rest looked up from reference TRBV19 and TRBJ2-5): DGGITQSPKYLFRKEGQNVTLSCEQNLNHDAMYWYRQDPGQGLRLIYYSQIVNDFQKGDIAEGYSVSREKKESFPLTVTSAQKNPTAFYLCASSGGETQYFGPGTRLLVL.

The chain employs TRBV6-5 and TRBJ2-5; D unresolved. The CDR3 spans 11 residues. The V gene lost 4 bases and the J gene lost 5 bases, with 5 bases spanning the gap. Germline loops: CDR1 MNHEY, CDR2 SVGAGI. CDR3: CASSSVETQYF. The CDR3 nucleotides are TGTGCCAGCAGTTCTGTGGAGACCCAGTACTTC.

This chain uses TRBV5-1 with TRBJ2-3, with 8 bases lining up with TRBD2. The CDR3 has 15 amino acids. Losses at the gene ends were 6 bases for V and 2 bases for J; bases not matched to a gene: 8. Germline V gives CDR1 SGHRS, CDR2 YFSETQ. The CDR3: CASTQAGVPTDTQYF. CDR3 nucleotides: TGCGCCAGCACACAAGCGGGAGTCCCCACAGATACGCAGTATTTT.